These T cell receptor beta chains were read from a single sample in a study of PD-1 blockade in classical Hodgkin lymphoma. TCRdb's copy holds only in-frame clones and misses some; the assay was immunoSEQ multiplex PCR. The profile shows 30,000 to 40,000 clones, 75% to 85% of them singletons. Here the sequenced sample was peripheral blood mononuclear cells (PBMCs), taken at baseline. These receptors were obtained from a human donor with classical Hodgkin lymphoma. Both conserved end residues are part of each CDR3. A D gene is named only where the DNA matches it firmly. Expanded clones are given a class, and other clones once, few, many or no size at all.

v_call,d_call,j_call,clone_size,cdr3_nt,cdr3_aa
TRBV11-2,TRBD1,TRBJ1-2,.,TGTGCCAGCAGCTTAGCTTTCCAGACAGGGGGGAACTATGGCTACACCTTC,CASSLAFQTGGNYGYTF
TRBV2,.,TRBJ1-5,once,TGTGCCAGCAGCCTCAGGAGGGGAACAGGGAGTCGCGGCAATCAGCCCCAGCATTTT,CASSLRRGTGSRGNQPQHF
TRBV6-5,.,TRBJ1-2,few,TGTGCCAGCAGTTACCAGGGGCTCATCTATGGCTACACCTTC,CASSYQGLIYGYTF
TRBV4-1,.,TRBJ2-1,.,TGCGCCAGCAGCTCGGGACACCGACTCCTCAATGAGCAGTTCTTC,CASSSGHRLLNEQFF
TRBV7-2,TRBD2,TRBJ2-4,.,TGTGCCAGCAGCACAGGACTAGCGGGAGGGGTTAAAAACATTCAGTACTTC,CASSTGLAGGVKNIQYF
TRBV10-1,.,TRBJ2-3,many,TGCGCCAGCAGTGCGTCCATAGTTTCTACGCAGTATTTT,CASSASIVSTQYF
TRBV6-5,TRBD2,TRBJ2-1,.,TGTGCCAGCAGTTACCGGTCTAGCGGGCACAATGAGCAGTTCTTC,CASSYRSSGHNEQFF
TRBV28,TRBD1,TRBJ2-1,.,TGTGCCAGCAGGTCGACAGGGGTACGGACACAGTTCTTC,CASRSTGVRTQFF
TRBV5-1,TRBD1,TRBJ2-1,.,TGCGCCAGCAGCTGGACAGGGGGTATACTCAATGAGCAGTTCTTC,CASSWTGGILNEQFF
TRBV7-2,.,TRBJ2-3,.,TGTGCCAGCAGCCTGTCCTGGTCCCGCACAGATACGCAGTATTTT,CASSLSWSRTDTQYF
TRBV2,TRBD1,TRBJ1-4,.,TGTGCCAGCAGCCGGACAGGGGAAGGTGAAAAACTGTTTTTT,CASSRTGEGEKLFF
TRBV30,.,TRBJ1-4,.,TGTGCCTGGAGTAGCCCCGGGACCGGTGCGCGTAGGCTGTTTTTT,CAWSSPGTGARRLFF
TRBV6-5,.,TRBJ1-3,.,TGTGCCACCTCACCCAACTCTGGAAACACCATATATTTT,CATSPNSGNTIYF
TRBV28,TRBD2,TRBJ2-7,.,TGTGCCAGCAGTTTGCTGCCTAGCGGGAGTCTCTACGAGCAGTACTTC,CASSLLPSGSLYEQYF
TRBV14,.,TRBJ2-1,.,TGTGCCAGCAGCCCCACTAACCGGTACAATGAGCAGTTCTTC,CASSPTNRYNEQFF
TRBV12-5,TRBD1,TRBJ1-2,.,TGTGCTAGTGGTCGTTCTGGAACAGGGGGCGGCTACACCTTC,CASGRSGTGGGYTF
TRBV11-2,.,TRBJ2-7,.,TGTGCCAGCAGCTCCCAGGGGGGGGTGTACGAGCAGTACTTC,CASSSQGGVYEQYF
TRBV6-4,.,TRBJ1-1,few,TGTGCCAGCGATCCGCTGAACACTGAAGCTTTCTTT,CASDPLNTEAFF